The next 8 T cell receptor beta chains were all read from a single sample in a study of shared clonotypes between healthy human individuals. Measured with immunoSEQ multiplex PCR; TCRdb has only the in-frame clones, and not every one. The table shows 2 million to 2.5 million clones, with approximately 96% occurring only once. The sequencing sample was made of naive CD4+ T cells sorted from blood. Noted subset: CD45RA+ positively selected. These receptor sequences come from a man aged 18 to 30 in good health.

The chain is built from TRBV6-1 and TRBJ2-5; no clear D gene. The CDR3 runs to 14 residues. CDR1 is MNHNS and CDR2 is SASEGT in the germline V gene. The ends were cut back, 2 bases at V and 2 bases at J, with 9 bases in the middle. CDR3 sequence: CASSELGQQETQYF. The CDR3 DNA is TGTGCCAGCAGTGAATTAGGCCAACAAGAGACCCAGTACTTC.

The chain links TRBV15 to TRBJ2-7, with TRBD1 matching 10 bases. CDR1 and CDR2 (germline): LNHNV, YYDKDF (reference sequence). There are 18 residues in the CDR3. The junction had 12 bases not matched to a gene; V was cut back by 0 bases and J by 4 bases. CDR3 DNA sequence: TGTGCCACCAGCAGAGACCCTTCATACCGGGACAGGGGTTACGAGCAGTACTTC. Protein: CATSRDPSYRDRGYEQYF.

V is TRBV28 and J is TRBJ1-3, with D hard to call. CDR3 length equals 11 residues. Germline-derived CDR1 and CDR2 are MDHEN and SYDVKM. Trimming stripped 3 bases from V and 6 bases from J, with 3 bases between. The DNA for the CDR3 is TGTGCCAGCAGTTTCCAAAACACCATATATTTT. Its protein product is CASSFQNTIYF.

V usage is TRBV7-2 and J usage is TRBJ2-1, with no clear D. The CDR3 has 13 residues. Germline loops: CDR1 SGHTA, CDR2 FQGNSA. Trimming pared 5 bases from V and 5 bases from J, leaving 10 bases between. CDR3 DNA: TGTGCCAGCAGCCGGACGTTTGACAATGAGCAGTTCTTC. As protein: CASSRTFDNEQFF.

The chain recombines TRBV11-2 with TRBJ1-4; D might be TRBD1 (5 bases). CDR3 length equals 16 residues. Germline V gene lookup returns CDR1 SGHAT and CDR2 FQNNGV. V gave up 5 bases and J gave up 3 bases, with 16 bases separating them. CDR3 amino acids: CASSRTRGTSNEKLFF. CDR3 bases: TGTGCCAGCAGCCGAACAAGGGGAACCTCTAATGAAAAACTGTTTTTT.

The chain couples TRBV21-1 to TRBJ2-7. TRBV21-1 is a pseudogene. This CDR3 is 15 amino acids long. CDR3 region: CASSKVGRWAYEQYF. The CDR3 region has the DNA TGTGCCAGCAGCAAAGTGGGTAGGTGGGCCTACGAGCAGTACTTC.

This CDR3 reads CASSGQETYEQYF. The CDR3 DNA follows: TGCGCCAGCAGTGGTCAGGAAACCTACGAGCAGTACTTC. The gene calls are TRBV23-1 and TRBJ2-7; D uncertain. TRBV23-1 is sorted into the ORF group, with uncertain function. The V end was cut by 5 bases, the J end by 2 bases, with 10 bases between. This CDR3 contains 13 residues.

The chain couples TRBV7-8 to TRBJ1-4; 7 bases are shared with TRBD1. The CDR3 contains 15 residues. J lost 7 bases, V lost 4 bases, and 9 bases had no gene match. Germline-derived CDR1 and CDR2 are SGHVS and FQNEAQ. The CDR3: CASSSPGGGIEKLFF. The CDR3 DNA follows: TGTGCCAGCAGCTCCCCGGGAGGGGGCATTGAAAAACTGTTTTTT. Full variable domain (outside the CDR3, taken from reference TRBV7-8 and TRBJ1-4): GAGVSQSPRYKVAKRGQDVALRCDPISGHVSLFWYQQALGQGPEFLTYFQNEAQLDKSGLPSDRFFAERPEGSVSTLKIQRTQQEDSAVYLCASSSPGGGIEKLFFGSGTQLSVL.